These 7 T cell receptor beta chains share one sample of origin, sequenced in a study of T cell responses to AZD1222 COVID-19 vaccine. TCRdb keeps only in-frame clones here, not all; method: immunoSEQ multiplex PCR. The data hold 85,000 to 90,000 clones, with about 93% observed a single time. Sample: peripheral blood, taken on day 0 of MenACWY control vaccination. The receptors come from an adult in good health.

V is TRBV5-8 and J is TRBJ2-1; 7 bases are shared with TRBD1. V lost 4 bases to trimming and J lost 7 bases; unmatched junction nucleotides: 8. The germline CDR1 and CDR2 sequences are SGHTS and YDEGEE. The CDR3 spans 14 residues. The CDR3, as DNA: TGTGCCAGCAGCCCAAGGACAGGTTCTAATGAGCAGTTCTTC. Residues: CASSPRTGSNEQFF. Combining the CDR3 with reference TRBV5-8 and TRBJ2-1 gives the whole variable domain EAGVTQSPTHLIKTRGQQATLRCSPISGHTSVYWYQQALGLGLQFLLWYDEGEERNRGNFPPRFSGRQFPNYSSELNVNALELEDSALYLCASSPRTGSNEQFFGPGTRLTVL.

The chain links TRBV28 to TRBJ2-7; tentative D call: TRBD1 (6 bases). V lost 3 bases, J lost 7 bases, and 16 bases lay in between. This CDR3 has 14 residues. Germline V gives CDR1 MDHEN, CDR2 SYDVKM. CDR3 in DNA: TGTGCCAGCAGTTTGGCAGGGGCCCTTAGGGAGCAGTACTTC. Translated, it gives CASSLAGALREQYF.

The chain uses TRBV12-3 or TRBV12-4 and TRBJ2-3; D is ambiguous. The CDR3 runs to 12 residues. The V end was cut by 6 bases, the J end by 0 bases, with 4 bases between. For the CDR3, the DNA is TGTGCCAGCAGATACAGCACAGATACGCAGTATTTT. Protein sequence: CASRYSTDTQYF.

The chain employs TRBV28 and TRBJ1-6, with 9 bases identical to TRBD1. Germline V gives CDR1 MDHEN, CDR2 SYDVKM. J gave up 10 bases and V 8 bases, and 12 bases lay outside the gene matches. CDR3 length: 15 amino acids. This CDR3 reads CASVGQGFGGSPLHF. DNA for the CDR3: TGTGCCAGCGTGGGACAGGGTTTCGGAGGATCACCCCTCCACTTT.

The chain combines TRBV12-3 or TRBV12-4 with TRBJ1-5; no reliable D call. The V and J ends lost 10 bases and 1 base respectively, with 8 bases between them. There are 12 residues in the CDR3. The CDR3 here is CATARSNQPQHF. Written as DNA, the CDR3 is TGTGCCACCGCCAGGAGCAATCAGCCCCAGCATTTT.

This clone was recorded once. The chain recombines TRBV18 with TRBJ2-5; 7 bases agree with TRBD2. This CDR3 region has 14 residues. Germline assignment: CDR1 KGHSH and CDR2 LQKENI. V lost 2 bases and J lost 2; bases outside the gene matches: 2. The CDR3 coding sequence is TGTGCCAGCTCACCAAGCGGGACTCAAGAGACCCAGTACTTC. It yields the protein CASSPSGTQETQYF.

As for this clone: Germline and junction disagree at one end, which may indicate a read error. The chain is built from TRBV7-7 and TRBJ2-1; D remains unclear. Germline assignment: CDR1 SSHAT and CDR2 FNYEAQ (reference sequence). The CDR3 totals 14 residues. The CDR3 region is CASSSTRFSHEQFF. As DNA, the CDR3 is TGTGCTAGCAGCTCGACGCGGTTCTCCCATGAGCAGTTCTTC.